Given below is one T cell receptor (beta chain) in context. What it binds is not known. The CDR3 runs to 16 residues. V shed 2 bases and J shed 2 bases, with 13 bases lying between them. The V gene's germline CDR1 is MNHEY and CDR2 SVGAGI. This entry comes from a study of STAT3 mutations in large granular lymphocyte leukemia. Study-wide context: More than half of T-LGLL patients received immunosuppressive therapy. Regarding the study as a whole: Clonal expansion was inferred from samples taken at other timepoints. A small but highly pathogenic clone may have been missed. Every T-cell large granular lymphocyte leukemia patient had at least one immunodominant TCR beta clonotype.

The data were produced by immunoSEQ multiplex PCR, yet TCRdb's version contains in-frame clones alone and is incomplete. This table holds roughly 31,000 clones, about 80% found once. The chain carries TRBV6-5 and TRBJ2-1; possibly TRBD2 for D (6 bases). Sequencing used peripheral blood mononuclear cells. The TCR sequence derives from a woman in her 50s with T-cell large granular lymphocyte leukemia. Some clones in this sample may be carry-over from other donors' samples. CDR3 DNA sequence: TGTGCCAGCAGTTACGGGTATAGCGGCACCTACAATGAGCAGTTCTTC. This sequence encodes CASSYGYSGTYNEQFF.